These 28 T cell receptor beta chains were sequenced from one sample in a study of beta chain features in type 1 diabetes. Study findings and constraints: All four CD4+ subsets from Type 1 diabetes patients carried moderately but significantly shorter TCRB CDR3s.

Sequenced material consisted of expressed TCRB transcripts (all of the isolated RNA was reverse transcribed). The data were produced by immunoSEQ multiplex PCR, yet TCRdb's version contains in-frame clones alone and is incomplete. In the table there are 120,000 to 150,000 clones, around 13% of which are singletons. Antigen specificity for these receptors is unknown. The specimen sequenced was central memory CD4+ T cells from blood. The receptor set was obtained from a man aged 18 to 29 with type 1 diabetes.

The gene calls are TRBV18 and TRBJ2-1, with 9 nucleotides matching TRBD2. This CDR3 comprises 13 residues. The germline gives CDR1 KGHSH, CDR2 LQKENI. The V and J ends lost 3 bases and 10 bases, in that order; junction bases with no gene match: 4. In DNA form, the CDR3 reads TGTGCCAGCTCACCCTCCCTAGCGGGGGAGCAGTTCTTC. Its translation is CASSPSLAGEQFF.

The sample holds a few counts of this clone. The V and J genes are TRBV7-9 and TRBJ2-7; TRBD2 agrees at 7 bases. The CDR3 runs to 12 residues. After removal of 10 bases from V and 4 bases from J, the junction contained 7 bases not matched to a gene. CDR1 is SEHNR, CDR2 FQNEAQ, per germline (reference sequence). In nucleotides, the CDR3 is TGTGCCACCTCCTCGGGGGGATACGAGCAGTACTTC. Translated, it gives CATSSGGYEQYF.

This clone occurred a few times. The CDR3, as DNA: TGTGCCAGCAGCGTCCAGGGCACAGATACGCAGTATTTT. Its protein is CASSVQGTDTQYF. The V call is TRBV7-9, the J call TRBJ2-3; D is undetermined. The CDR3 contains 13 residues. Germline V gene data show CDR1 as SEHNR and CDR2 as FQNEAQ (reference sequence). V shed 5 bases and J shed 1 base, with 7 bases lying between them.

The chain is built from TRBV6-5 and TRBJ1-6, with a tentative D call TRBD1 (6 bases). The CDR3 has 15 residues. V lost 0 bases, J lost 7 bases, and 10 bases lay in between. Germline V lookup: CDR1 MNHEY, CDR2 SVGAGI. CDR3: CASSYSQGSNSPLHF. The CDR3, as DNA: TGTGCCAGCAGTTACTCGCAGGGGTCCAATTCACCCCTCCACTTT.

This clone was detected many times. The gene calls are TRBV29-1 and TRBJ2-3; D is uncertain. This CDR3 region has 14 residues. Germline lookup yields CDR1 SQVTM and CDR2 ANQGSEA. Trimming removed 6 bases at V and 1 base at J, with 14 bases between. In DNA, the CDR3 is TGCAGCGTCCCTGCCCCGGCAGGCACAGATACGCAGTATTTT. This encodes CSVPAPAGTDTQYF.

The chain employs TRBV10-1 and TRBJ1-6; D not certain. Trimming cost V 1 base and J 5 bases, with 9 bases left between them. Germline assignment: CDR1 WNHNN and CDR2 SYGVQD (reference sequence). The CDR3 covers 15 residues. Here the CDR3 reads CASSELADNNSPLHF. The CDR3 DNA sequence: TGCGCCAGCAGTGAGTTGGCCGACAATAATTCACCCCTCCACTTT.

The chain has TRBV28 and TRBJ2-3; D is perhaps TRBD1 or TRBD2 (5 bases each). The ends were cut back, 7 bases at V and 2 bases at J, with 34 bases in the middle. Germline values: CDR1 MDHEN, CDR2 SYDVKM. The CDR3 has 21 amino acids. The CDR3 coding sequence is TGTGCCAGCAATCGACACCTGAGGGGAGCCGCCCTAGGGACGTTCACAGATACGCAGTATTTT. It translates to CASNRHLRGAALGTFTDTQYF.

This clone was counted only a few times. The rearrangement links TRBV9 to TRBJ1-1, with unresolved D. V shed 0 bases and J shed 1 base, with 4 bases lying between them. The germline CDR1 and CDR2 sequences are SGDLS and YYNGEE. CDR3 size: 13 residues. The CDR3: CASSVEANTEAFF. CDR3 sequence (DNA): TGTGCCAGCAGCGTAGAGGCGAACACTGAAGCTTTCTTT.

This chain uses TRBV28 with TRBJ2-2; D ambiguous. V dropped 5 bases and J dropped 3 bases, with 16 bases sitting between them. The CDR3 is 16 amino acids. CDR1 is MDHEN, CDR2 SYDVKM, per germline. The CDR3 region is CASSPPDGSYTGELFF. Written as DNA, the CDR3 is TGTGCCAGCAGTCCTCCGGATGGCAGTTACACCGGGGAGCTGTTTTTT.

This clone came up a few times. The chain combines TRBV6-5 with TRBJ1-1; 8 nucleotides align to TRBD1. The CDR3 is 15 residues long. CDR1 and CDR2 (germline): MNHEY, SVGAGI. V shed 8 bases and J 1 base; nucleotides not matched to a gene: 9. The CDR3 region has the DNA TGTGCCAGCGCCTCAGGACAGGGATCGAACACTGAAGCTTTCTTT. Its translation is CASASGQGSNTEAFF.

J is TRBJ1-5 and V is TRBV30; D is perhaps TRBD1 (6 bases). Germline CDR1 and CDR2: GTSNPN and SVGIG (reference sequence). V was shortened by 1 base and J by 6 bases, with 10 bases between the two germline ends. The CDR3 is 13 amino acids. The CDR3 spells CAWSGGGLQPQHF. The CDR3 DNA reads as TGTGCCTGGAGTGGGGGGGGCCTTCAGCCCCAGCATTTT.

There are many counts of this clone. CDR3 loop: CASSIPGTPGSEQFF. Written as DNA, the CDR3 is TGTGCCAGTAGTATCCCCGGGACCCCGGGCAGTGAGCAGTTCTTC. The chain employs TRBV19 and TRBJ2-1; D might be TRBD1 or TRBD2, each matching 5 bases. Germline V gene data show CDR1 as LNHDA and CDR2 as SQIVND (reference sequence). CDR3 size: 15 residues. Trimming stripped 3 bases from V and 9 bases from J, with 18 bases between.

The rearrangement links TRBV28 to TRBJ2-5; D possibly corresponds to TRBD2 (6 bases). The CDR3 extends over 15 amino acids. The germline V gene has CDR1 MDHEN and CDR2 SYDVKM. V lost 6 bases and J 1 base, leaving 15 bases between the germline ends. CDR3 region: CASRLLGLAQETQYF. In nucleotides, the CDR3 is TGTGCCAGCAGACTCCTGGGACTGGCCCAAGAGACCCAGTACTTC.

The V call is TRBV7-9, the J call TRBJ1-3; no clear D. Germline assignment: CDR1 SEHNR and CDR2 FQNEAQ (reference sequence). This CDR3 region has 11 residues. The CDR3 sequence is CASGLGNTIYF. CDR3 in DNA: TGTGCGAGCGGTCTTGGAAACACCATATATTTT.

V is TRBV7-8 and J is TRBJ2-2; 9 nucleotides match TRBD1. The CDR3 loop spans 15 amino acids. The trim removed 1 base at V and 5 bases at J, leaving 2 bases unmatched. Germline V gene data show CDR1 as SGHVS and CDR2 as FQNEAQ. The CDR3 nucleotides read TGTGCCAGCAGCTTAGGGACAGGGGTAACCGGGGAGCTGTTTTTT. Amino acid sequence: CASSLGTGVTGELFF.

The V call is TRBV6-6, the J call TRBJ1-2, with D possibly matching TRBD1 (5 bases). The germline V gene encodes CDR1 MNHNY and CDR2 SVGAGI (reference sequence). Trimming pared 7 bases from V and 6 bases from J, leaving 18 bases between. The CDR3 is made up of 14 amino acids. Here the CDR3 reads CASTTGTRTHGYTF. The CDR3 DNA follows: TGTGCCAGCACTACTGGGACCAGGACCCATGGCTACACCTTC.

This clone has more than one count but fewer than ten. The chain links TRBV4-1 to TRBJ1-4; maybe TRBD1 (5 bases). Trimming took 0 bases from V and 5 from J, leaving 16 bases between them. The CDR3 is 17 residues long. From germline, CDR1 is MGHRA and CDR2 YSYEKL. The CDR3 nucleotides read TGCGCCAGCAGCCAAGATGCAAGGGGAAGGCCAAATGAAAAACTGTTTTTT. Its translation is CASSQDARGRPNEKLFF.

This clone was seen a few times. The DNA of the CDR3 is TGCAGCGTTACCGGGACAGGGAGGAGGAACTATGGCTACACCTTC. As protein: CSVTGTGRRNYGYTF. V and J are TRBV29-1 and TRBJ1-2; 9 nucleotides align to TRBD1. The V gene's germline CDR1 is SQVTM and CDR2 ANQGSEA. There are 15 residues in the CDR3. V gave up 5 bases and J gave up 2 bases; unmatched junction bases: 9.

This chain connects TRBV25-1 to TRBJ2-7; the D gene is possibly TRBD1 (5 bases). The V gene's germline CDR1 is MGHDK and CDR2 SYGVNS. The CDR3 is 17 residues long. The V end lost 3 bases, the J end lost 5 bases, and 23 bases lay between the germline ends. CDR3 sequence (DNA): TGTGCCAGCAGTGAGGCAACCCCCTTTGGGGCCGAGGACGAGCAGTACTTC. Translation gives CASSEATPFGAEDEQYF.

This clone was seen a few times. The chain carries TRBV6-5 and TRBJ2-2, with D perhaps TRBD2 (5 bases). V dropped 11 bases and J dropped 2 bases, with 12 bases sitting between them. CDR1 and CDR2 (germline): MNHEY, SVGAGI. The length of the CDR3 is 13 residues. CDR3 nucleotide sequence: TGTGCCGGCCGGGATCCTAACACCGGGGAGCTGTTTTTT. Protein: CAGRDPNTGELFF.

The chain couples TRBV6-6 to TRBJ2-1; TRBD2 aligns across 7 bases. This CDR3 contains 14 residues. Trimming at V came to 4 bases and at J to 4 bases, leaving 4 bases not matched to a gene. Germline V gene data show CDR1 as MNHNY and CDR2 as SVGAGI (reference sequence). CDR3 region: CASSLASGYNEQFF. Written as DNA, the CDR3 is TGTGCCAGCAGTTTGGCTAGCGGATACAATGAGCAGTTCTTC.

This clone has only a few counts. In DNA form, the CDR3 reads TGTGCCAGCAGCGTCAACGGGGTCCGCACAGATACGCAGTATTTT. Protein: CASSVNGVRTDTQYF. The chain combines TRBV2 with TRBJ2-3, with a possible D match to TRBD2 (5 bases). CDR1 and CDR2 (germline): SNHLY, FYNNEI. The CDR3 is 15 amino acids. The germline V and J ends were trimmed by 6 bases and 1 base, with 14 bases remaining between them.

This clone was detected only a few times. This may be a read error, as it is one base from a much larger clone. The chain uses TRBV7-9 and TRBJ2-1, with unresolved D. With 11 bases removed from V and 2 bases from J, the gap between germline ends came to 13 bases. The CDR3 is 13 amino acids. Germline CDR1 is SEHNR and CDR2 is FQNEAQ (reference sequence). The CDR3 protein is CALTLEAYNEQFF. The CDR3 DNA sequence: TGTGCCTTAACCCTAGAGGCCTACAATGAGCAGTTCTTC.

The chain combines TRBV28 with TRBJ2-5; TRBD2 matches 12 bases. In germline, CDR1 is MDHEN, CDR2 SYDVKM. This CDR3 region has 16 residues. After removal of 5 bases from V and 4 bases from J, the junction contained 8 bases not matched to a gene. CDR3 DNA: TGTGCCAGCAGTAGTCCTAGCGGGGGGGCCGGAGAGACCCAGTACTTC. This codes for CASSSPSGGAGETQYF. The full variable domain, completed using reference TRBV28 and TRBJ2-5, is DVKVTQSSRYLVKRTGEKVFLECVQDMDHENMFWYRQDPGLGLRLIYFSYDVKMKEKGDIPEGYSVSREKKERFSLILESASTNQTSMYLCASSSPSGGAGETQYFGPGTRLLVL.

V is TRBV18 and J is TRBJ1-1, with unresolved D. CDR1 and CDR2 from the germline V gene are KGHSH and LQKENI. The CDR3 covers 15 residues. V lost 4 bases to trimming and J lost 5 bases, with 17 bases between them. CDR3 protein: CASSQSTDERTEAFF. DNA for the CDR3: TGTGCCAGCTCACAGTCGACGGACGAGCGGACTGAAGCTTTCTTT.

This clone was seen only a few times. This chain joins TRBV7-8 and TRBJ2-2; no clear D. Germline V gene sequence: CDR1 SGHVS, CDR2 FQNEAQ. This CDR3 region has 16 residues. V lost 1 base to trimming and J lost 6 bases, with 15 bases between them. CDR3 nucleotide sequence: TGTGCCAGCAGCTTAGACTCCCCCCTTAACGCCGGGGAGCTGTTTTTT. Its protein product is CASSLDSPLNAGELFF.

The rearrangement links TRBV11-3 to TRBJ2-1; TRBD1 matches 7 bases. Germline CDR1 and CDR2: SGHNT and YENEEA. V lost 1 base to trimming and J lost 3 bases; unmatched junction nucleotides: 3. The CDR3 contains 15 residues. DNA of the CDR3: TGTGCCAGCAGCTTAGGACAGGGTTACTACAATGAGCAGTTCTTC. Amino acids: CASSLGQGYYNEQFF.

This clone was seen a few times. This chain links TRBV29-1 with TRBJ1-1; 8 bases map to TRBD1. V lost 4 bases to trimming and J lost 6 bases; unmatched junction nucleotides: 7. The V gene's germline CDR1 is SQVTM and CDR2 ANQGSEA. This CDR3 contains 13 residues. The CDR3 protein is CSVGATGEAEAFF. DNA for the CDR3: TGCAGCGTTGGGGCGACAGGGGAGGCTGAAGCTTTCTTT.